A selection of T cell receptor beta chains follows, all from one sample in a study of cytomegalovirus exposure and HLA in healthy donors. Clones were sequenced by immunoSEQ multiplex PCR, and TCRdb holds only the in-frame ones, with some missing. The data contain under 110,000 clones, roughly 80% of them singletons. Sequenced input: PBMCs. The receptors were gathered from a man over 45 in good health and CMV-seronegative. The CDR3 runs from the conserved cysteine through the conserved F or W. A D gene is named only where the DNA matches it firmly. Rows may omit the clone size; those that give it use once, few, many or a size class.

d_gene	v_gene	abundance	j_gene	CDR3nt	CDR3aa
.	TRBV7-2	few	TRBJ1-1	TGTGCCAGCGGGTTCAGGGGAACTGAAGCTTTCTTT	CASGFRGTEAFF
TRBD2	TRBV5-1	.	TRBJ2-3	TGCGCCAGCAGCTTAGGACTAGCGGGGGGGCGAGATACGCAGTATTTT	CASSLGLAGGRDTQYF
TRBD1	TRBV28	few	TRBJ2-6	TGTGCCAGCAGTTTAGACAGGGGGAGGGCCTCGGGGGCCAACGTCCTGACTTTC	CASSLDRGRASGANVLTF
.	TRBV29-1	.	TRBJ1-4	TGCAGCGTTGTCAGCGGGGGGAATGAAAAACTGTTTTTT	CSVVSGGNEKLFF
TRBD2	TRBV29-1	.	TRBJ2-1	TGCAGCGTTCTTAGCGGGGGGGCCTACAGGCACAATGAGCAGTTCTTC	CSVLSGGAYRHNEQFF
TRBD1	TRBV7-7	.	TRBJ2-1	TGTGCTAGCAGCCTCGAAAGTACCGGGACAGGGGGGGGTGAGCAGTTCTTC	CASSLESTGTGGGEQFF
.	TRBV19	.	TRBJ1-2	TGTGCCAGTAGTATGGCAGACGCGGCCTATGGCTACACCTTC	CASSMADAAYGYTF
TRBD1	TRBV30	.	TRBJ1-2	TGTGCCTGGATCAAGACAGGGGTGGGCTATGGCTACACCTTC	CAWIKTGVGYGYTF
TRBD2	TRBV7-2	.	TRBJ2-2	TGTGCCAGCAGCTTAGATGCCGGGGGGGCCGGCACCGGGGAGCTGTTTTTT	CASSLDAGGAGTGELFF
.	TRBV6-6	.	TRBJ1-2	TGTGCCAGCAGTACCGGGGGGCCCTATGGCTACACCTTC	CASSTGGPYGYTF
.	TRBV5-1	.	TRBJ2-1	TGCGCCAGCAGACACAGGGGTCGCCTAGGAGGGAATGAGCAGTTCTTC	CASRHRGRLGGNEQFF
.	TRBV10-3	.	TRBJ2-1	TGTGCCATCAGCATCGGCGGGGACCCCTACAATGAGCAGTTCTTC	CAISIGGDPYNEQFF
.	TRBV5-6	.	TRBJ2-5	TGTGCCAGCAGCTTGGCCGGGGAGACCCAGTACTTC	CASSLAGETQYF
.	TRBV28	.	TRBJ1-5	TGTGCCAGTAGTTTCCTTGGGGCAGCTTATAGCAATCAGCCCCAGCATTTT	CASSFLGAAYSNQPQHF
.	TRBV19	.	TRBJ2-1	TGTGCCAGTAGTCCGAGGGTTTCGAACAATGAGCAGTTCTTC	CASSPRVSNNEQFF
TRBD2	TRBV7-7	.	TRBJ2-1	TGTGCTAGCAGCTTAGCGGGGGGTGAGCAGTTCTTC	CASSLAGGEQFF
.	TRBV7-6	.	TRBJ2-7	TGTGCCAGCAGCTTAGCGCCTAGGGGACAAGACTACGAGCAGTACTTC	CASSLAPRGQDYEQYF